Listed below are T cell receptor beta chains from one sample, sequenced in a study of OX40 agonist ivuxolimab in advanced cancers. Measured with immunoSEQ multiplex PCR; TCRdb has only the in-frame clones, and not every one. The sample holds fewer than 100,000 clones, 75% to 90% seen once. Here the sequenced sample was CD4+ or CD8+ T cells sorted from blood, taken in a trial of the OX40 agonist ivuxolimab. Receptors originate from an adult with an advanced solid tumor such as melanoma, head and neck, liver or kidney cancer. Both conserved end residues are part of each CDR3. A D gene is named only where the DNA matches it firmly. Clone sizes are given selectively: once, few, many, or a class where the clone is expanded.

J gene: TRBJ2-1
V gene: TRBV4-1
clone size: .
D gene: .
CDR3 protein: CASSPTGDSYNEQFF
CDR3 DNA: TGCGCCAGCAGCCCGACAGGAGACTCCTACAATGAGCAGTTCTTC

J gene: TRBJ2-7
V gene: TRBV21-1
clone size: few
D gene: .
CDR3 protein: CASSKEGNRATYEQYF
CDR3 DNA: TGTGCCAGCAGCAAAGAAGGCAACAGGGCTACCTACGAGCAGTACTTC

J gene: TRBJ1-1
V gene: TRBV4-2
clone size: .
D gene: .
CDR3 protein: CASSQDAGRAITDTEAFF
CDR3 DNA: TGTGCCAGCAGCCAAGACGCGGGGAGGGCGATTACGGACACTGAAGCTTTCTTT

J gene: TRBJ1-3
V gene: TRBV5-4
clone size: .
D gene: .
CDR3 protein: CASSYDRGAGTIYF
CDR3 DNA: TGTGCCAGCAGCTACGACAGAGGGGCCGGCACCATATATTTT

J gene: TRBJ2-5
V gene: TRBV9
clone size: .
D gene: .
CDR3 protein: CASSVTPTVGETQYF
CDR3 DNA: TGTGCCAGCAGCGTAACTCCCACGGTCGGTGAGACCCAGTACTTC

J gene: TRBJ2-7
V gene: TRBV10-3
clone size: .
D gene: .
CDR3 protein: CAISLTDTYEQYF
CDR3 DNA: TGTGCCATCAGTTTGACAGATACCTACGAGCAGTACTTC

J gene: TRBJ1-1
V gene: TRBV10-1
clone size: few
D gene: TRBD1
CDR3 protein: CASSLGGRTEAFF
CDR3 DNA: TGCGCCAGCAGTCTAGGGGGCCGCACTGAAGCTTTCTTT

J gene: TRBJ2-2
V gene: TRBV9
clone size: .
D gene: .
CDR3 protein: CASSLTHSNTGELFF
CDR3 DNA: TGTGCCAGCTCCCTTACCCATTCGAACACCGGGGAGCTGTTTTTT

J gene: TRBJ2-5
V gene: TRBV11-1
clone size: .
D gene: .
CDR3 protein: CASSLHSQETQYF
CDR3 DNA: TGTGCCAGCAGCTTACACAGCCAAGAGACCCAGTACTTC

J gene: TRBJ1-2
V gene: TRBV19
clone size: few
D gene: .
CDR3 protein: CASSISATYGYTF
CDR3 DNA: TGTGCCAGTAGTATATCTGCTACCTATGGCTACACCTTC

J gene: TRBJ2-1
V gene: TRBV9
clone size: once
D gene: TRBD2
CDR3 protein: CASSASPGGVSYNEQFF
CDR3 DNA: TGTGCCAGCAGCGCATCCCCGGGGGGGGTGTCCTACAATGAGCAGTTCTTC

J gene: TRBJ1-1
V gene: TRBV5-1
clone size: .
D gene: .
CDR3 protein: CASSLEPAMNTEAFF
CDR3 DNA: TGCGCCAGCAGCTTGGAACCAGCAATGAACACTGAAGCTTTCTTT

J gene: TRBJ1-2
V gene: TRBV5-1
clone size: .
D gene: .
CDR3 protein: CASSLAQGWYGYTF
CDR3 DNA: TGCGCCAGCAGCTTGGCACAGGGCTGGTATGGCTACACCTTC

J gene: TRBJ2-5
V gene: TRBV5-1
clone size: .
D gene: .
CDR3 protein: CASTTMGLTSSQETQYF
CDR3 DNA: TGCGCCAGCACCACAATGGGTCTGACTAGTTCCCAAGAGACCCAGTACTTC

J gene: TRBJ1-2
V gene: TRBV4-1
clone size: .
D gene: .
CDR3 protein: CASSHPSGAGGYTF
CDR3 DNA: TGCGCCAGCAGCCACCCGTCGGGGGCGGGTGGCTACACCTTC

J gene: TRBJ1-2
V gene: TRBV28
clone size: .
D gene: TRBD1
CDR3 protein: CASIRGGAKGYTF
CDR3 DNA: TGTGCCAGCATCAGAGGGGGCGCGAAAGGCTACACCTTC

J gene: TRBJ2-5
V gene: TRBV5-4
clone size: .
D gene: TRBD2
CDR3 protein: CASSLTSGTEETQYF
CDR3 DNA: TGTGCCAGCAGTCTGACTAGCGGGACGGAGGAGACCCAGTACTTC

J gene: TRBJ1-4
V gene: TRBV20-1
clone size: .
D gene: .
CDR3 protein: CSAPRQEKLFF
CDR3 DNA: TGCAGTGCTCCGAGACAGGAAAAACTGTTTTTT

J gene: TRBJ1-4
V gene: TRBV6-1
clone size: .
D gene: .
CDR3 protein: CASSPGWSTNEKLFF
CDR3 DNA: TGTGCCAGCAGTCCTGGATGGTCAACTAATGAAAAACTGTTTTTT

J gene: TRBJ2-6
V gene: TRBV4-1
clone size: .
D gene: .
CDR3 protein: CASSQVLVGANVLTF
CDR3 DNA: TGCGCCAGCAGCCAAGTTCTCGTGGGGGCCAACGTCCTGACTTTC

J gene: TRBJ2-5
V gene: TRBV6-6
clone size: .
D gene: .
CDR3 protein: CASFSGLGQTQYF
CDR3 DNA: TGTGCCAGTTTTTCGGGGCTTGGGCAGACCCAGTACTTC

J gene: TRBJ1-2
V gene: TRBV6-1
clone size: few
D gene: TRBD1
CDR3 protein: CASSLLGTALEGYTF
CDR3 DNA: TGTGCCAGCAGCCTTCTTGGGACAGCACTGGAGGGCTACACCTTC